This T cell receptor (beta chain) originates from a study of response to subunit inactivated influenza vaccine. This CDR3 has 15 residues. The germline gives CDR1 LGHNA, CDR2 YSLEER. Trimming stripped 0 bases from V and 7 bases from J, with 13 bases between. Concerning this clonotype itself: Its antigen is unidentified.

MiXCR was run by TCRdb on the RT-PCR reads, yielding one entry per CDR3 protein. The table has 800,000 or so distinct CDR3 sequences, approximately 21% seen once. Findings and caveats of the study: Researchers suggested that each seasonal influenza vaccination recruits few new T cells.

The sample in question was PBMCs from blood, obtained more than 4 days after vaccination. The chain uses TRBV4-3 and TRBJ2-1; no definite D call. The receptor was isolated from a man in his forties or fifties who received an inactivated influenza vaccine. CDR3 DNA: TGCGCCAGCAGCCAAGATGGCAGGTCGGTAAATGAGCAGTTCTTC. Translated, it gives CASSQDGRSVNEQFF.